What follows describes a single T cell receptor (beta chain). This record belongs to a study of blood T cell repertoires in COVID-19. Study information: There were acute and convalescent COVID-19 samples, and they came from the United States, Italy and Spain. Nucleic acid was either cDNA or gDNA, and it came from T cells, B-cell-depleted T cells, or PBMCs.

The CDR3 runs to 16 residues. With V trimmed by 4 bases and J by 5 bases, 5 bases remained unmatched. CDR1 and CDR2 from the germline V gene are SGHAT and FQNNGV. Under the authors' procedure: Counts of nucleated cells, estimated from reference gene primer amplification, were obtained. This table comes from immunoSEQ multiplex PCR, and its TCRdb copy is limited to in-frame clones, with some not included. Clone size and V and J calls were adopted from that table, with D and trimming inferred from the DNA. The profile covers roughly 140,000 clones, with about 79% appearing a single time and 7.2% taken by the ten largest.

The chain is built from TRBV11-2 and TRBJ2-2; 12 nucleotides agree with TRBD2. This TCR was recovered from a woman in her fifties or sixties in a cohort sampled during active or convalescent COVID-19. The sample taken for sequencing was peripheral blood. As DNA, the CDR3 is TGTGCCAGCAGCTCAGGCCTAGCGGGGGGGACCGGGGAGCTGTTTTTT. The encoded protein is CASSSGLAGGTGELFF.